The 14 T cell receptor beta chains in this list originate from one sample, sequenced in a study of T cells in Graves' hyperthyroidism and ophthalmopathy. Amplified TCR beta CDR3 regions derived from RNA transcripts. The primer set for the first-round RT-PCR of the TCR CDR3 was HTBI. One entry per CDR3 protein, called by TCRdb with MiXCR from the multiplex PCR reads. The sample has 490,000 or so distinct CDR3 sequences, roughly 15% seen once. Sequenced input: blood. These receptors all stem from a woman in her twenties or thirties with Graves' ophthalmopathy.

This chain connects TRBV20-1 to TRBJ2-1; the D is unclear. CDR1 is DFQATT, CDR2 SNEGSKA, per germline (reference sequence). V shed 4 bases and J shed 7 bases, with 14 bases lying between them. This CDR3 is 13 amino acids long. The CDR3 nucleotides read TGCAGTGCTATGACTGACCTGGAAAATGAGCAGTTCTTC. Its translation is CSAMTDLENEQFF.

Regarding this clonotype: Since a much larger clone is just one base distant, this may be a read error. The chain has TRBV20-1 and TRBJ2-7, with 16 bases lining up with TRBD2. The CDR3 runs to 18 residues. Germline lookup yields CDR1 DFQATT and CDR2 SNEGSKA (reference sequence). The CDR3 sequence: CCARDALGLAGGHYEQYF. As DNA, the CDR3 is TGCTGTGCTAGAGATGCCTTGGGACTAGCGGGAGGGCACTACGAGCAGTACTTC.

The CDR3 coding sequence is TGTGCCAGCAGCCATGGTACCCGGGGGGAGCAGTACTTC. The encoded protein is CASSHGTRGEQYF. The chain recombines TRBV3-1 with TRBJ2-7; perhaps TRBD2 as D (6 bases). The V and J ends lost 3 bases and 7 bases respectively, with 13 bases between them. Germline V gene lookup returns CDR1 LGHDT and CDR2 YNNKEL (reference sequence). This CDR3 is built from 13 residues.

This clonotype was recorded many times. The chain uses TRBV5-1 and TRBJ2-3, with 9 positions matching TRBD2. CDR3 length: 16 amino acids. CDR1 SGHRS and CDR2 YFSETQ come from the germline V gene. The V segment lost 0 bases and the J segment 2 bases; nucleotides outside the gene matches: 4. For the CDR3, the DNA is TGCGCCAGCAGCTTGGGACTAGCGGAGAACACAGATACGCAGTATTTT. Translated, it gives CASSLGLAENTDTQYF.

This clonotype was seen at least ten times. This chain uses TRBV20-1 with TRBJ2-5; TRBD2 aligns across 9 bases. V was clipped by 4 bases and J by 5 bases; unmatched bases: 8. There are 14 residues in the CDR3. CDR1 is DFQATT and CDR2 is SNEGSKA in the germline V gene (reference sequence). The CDR3 is CSATGGRERETQYF. For the CDR3, the DNA is TGCAGTGCTACTGGCGGGAGGGAAAGGGAGACCCAGTACTTC.

This chain links TRBV6-5 with TRBJ2-1; 10 bases are shared with TRBD2. V lost 4 bases, J lost 16 bases, and 10 bases stayed unmatched. Germline lookup yields CDR1 MNHEY and CDR2 SVGAGI. The CDR3 runs 13 residues. DNA for the CDR3: TGTGCCAGCAGTTCCTCCCCACTAGCGGGACCTTTCTTC. This encodes CASSSSPLAGPFF.

In DNA form, the CDR3 reads TGTGCCAGCAGCGTAGATGGTTTGGGGCGTAGCGGGTTCACAGATACGCAGTATTTT. Encoded protein: CASSVDGLGRSGFTDTQYF. J is TRBJ2-3 and V is TRBV9, with 7 bases that match TRBD2. The J segment lost 2 bases and the V segment lost 0 bases, leaving 15 bases of the junction unmatched. The CDR3 covers 19 residues. Germline V gene sequence: CDR1 SGDLS, CDR2 YYNGEE.

The chain joins TRBV28 to TRBJ1-5; 9 positions agree with TRBD1. The CDR3 runs 16 residues. Germline CDR1 reads MDHEN; CDR2 reads SYDVKM. J gave up 3 bases and V 6 bases, and 9 bases lay outside the gene matches. CDR3 amino acids: CASSPLQGAYNQPQHF. The DNA of the CDR3 is TGTGCCAGCAGCCCCCTACAGGGGGCTTACAATCAGCCCCAGCATTTT.

This clonotype was found many times. The chain carries TRBV28 and TRBJ2-7; 9 positions agree with TRBD2. This CDR3 region has 15 residues. Germline V gene sequence: CDR1 MDHEN, CDR2 SYDVKM. V lost 4 bases to trimming and J lost 4 bases; unmatched junction nucleotides: 8. CDR3: CASSSPGLADYEQYF. In DNA, the CDR3 is TGTGCCAGCAGTTCTCCGGGACTAGCAGATTACGAGCAGTACTTC.

There are many counts of this clonotype. V usage is TRBV2 and J usage is TRBJ2-7; D unclear. Germline V gene sequence: CDR1 SNHLY, CDR2 FYNNEI. Trimming shortened V by 2 bases and J by 0 bases, and 14 bases separated the two germline ends. This CDR3 region has 16 residues. As DNA, the CDR3 is TGTGCCAGCAGTGAATCCTTGGCGGACGACTCCTACGAGCAGTACTTC. Its protein is CASSESLADDSYEQYF. The full variable domain, rest sourced from reference TRBV2 and TRBJ2-7, is EPEVTQTPSHQVTQMGQEVILRCVPISNHLYFYWYRQILGQKVEFLVSFYNNEISEKSEIFDDQFSVERPDGSNFTLKIRSTKLEDSAMYFCASSESLADDSYEQYFGPGTRLTVT.

This clonotype has a handful of counts. This may come from a read error, since a much larger clone is one base off. The rearrangement joins TRBV28 to TRBJ1-2; D gene uncertain. Trimming took off 7 bases at V and 4 bases at J, with 13 bases between the two ends. This CDR3 is built from 13 residues. Per germline, CDR1 MDHEN and CDR2 SYDVKM. DNA of the CDR3: TGTGCCAGCAACCAAGACGGCCTCTATGGCTACACCTTC. Translated: CASNQDGLYGYTF.

The V and J genes are TRBV4-2 and TRBJ2-1; 9 positions match TRBD2. V gave up 4 bases and J gave up 8 bases; unmatched junction bases: 3. The CDR3 has 13 amino acids. CDR1 and CDR2 (germline): LGHNA, YNFKEQ. The CDR3 reads CASSPRLADEQFF. The CDR3 nucleotides read TGTGCCAGCAGCCCCCGACTAGCGGATGAGCAGTTCTTC.

This clonotype was picked up a small number of times. This rearrangement joins TRBV20-1 to TRBJ2-1, with D perhaps being TRBD1 or TRBD2 (5 bases each). This CDR3 has 14 amino acids. V shed 6 bases and J shed 4 bases, with 16 bases lying between them. Germline V CDR1 and CDR2: DFQATT, SNEGSKA (reference sequence). The CDR3: CSARGSTPYNEQFF. CDR3 DNA: TGCAGTGCGAGGGGCAGCACCCCTTACAATGAGCAGTTCTTC.

This clonotype was seen many times. The chain links TRBV18 to TRBJ2-7, with D possibly matching TRBD2 (6 bases). With 1 base removed from V and 7 bases from J, the gap between germline ends came to 17 bases. The CDR3 covers 15 residues. Germline CDR1 and CDR2: KGHSH and LQKENI. The CDR3 loop reads CASSPRRGPAGEQYF. The CDR3 DNA sequence: TGTGCCAGCTCACCACGAAGGGGCCCGGCGGGAGAGCAGTACTTC.